This record concerns one T cell receptor beta chain sequence. The antigen is undetermined. This sample stems from a study of identical twins. The study, taken as a whole, reports: Clonotypes of the beta chain that were abundant in cord blood carried fewer insertions (memory repertoires showed none).

TCRdb independently ran MiXCR on the 5' RACE reads; one entry per CDR3 protein. Of about 810,000 distinct CDR3 sequences in the sample, 10% to 15% were seen once. The CDR3 totals 15 residues. Looked up from germline, CDR1 is DFQATT and CDR2 is SNEGSKA (reference sequence). Trimming cost V 0 bases and J 8 bases, with 19 bases left between them. The same data also went into a second study, on yellow fever vaccine responses in identical twins.

Material: PBMCs. This clonotype was sampled from a woman younger than 35 in good health. This chain links TRBV20-1 with TRBJ1-1, with D uncertain. CDR3 sequence reads: CSARDREKTEGEAFF. The CDR3 DNA sequence: TGCAGTGCTAGAGATAGAGAAAAAACAGAGGGAGAAGCTTTCTTT.